This T cell receptor beta chain was recovered during a study of T cell responses to AZD1222 COVID-19 vaccine. Study conclusions and caveats: Females outnumbered males among donors, who were mostly white British; clonal diversity was possibly underestimated. The study identified only five to seven AZD1222 recipients as seropositive at baseline. Vaccine-associated CD4 TCRs ranged over spike, dominating at 160-218 and 743-854. In all cases, repertoires were sampled only after the peak T cell response.

Germline values: CDR1 SGHTA, CDR2 FQGTGA. CDR3 length: 16 amino acids. V was trimmed by 6 bases and J by 0 bases, leaving 16 bases between them. On this clone: As yet, its antigen is unknown.

The data were produced by immunoSEQ multiplex PCR, yet TCRdb's version contains in-frame clones alone and is incomplete. Here the sample spans 180,000 or so clones, 70% to 90% being singletons. This chain uses TRBV7-3 with TRBJ2-3, with D possibly being TRBD1 (5 bases). The clonotype was recovered from an adult who received the MenACWY meningococcal vaccine as a control. This material consisted of peripheral blood, taken 28 days after the second dose of the MenACWY control vaccine. The CDR3 region has the DNA TGTGCCAGCAGTCGGACACCGAACCCTAGCACAGATACGCAGTATTTT. The encoded protein is CASSRTPNPSTDTQYF.